A selection of T cell receptor beta chains follows, all from one sample in a study of blood T cell repertoires in COVID-19. Data came from immunoSEQ multiplex PCR; TCRdb stores just in-frame clones and leaves some out. The table has about 200,000 clones, under 90% seen once. The sequencing input was PBMCs or T cells enriched from blood (not recorded which). The source is a woman aged 25 to 39 with acute COVID-19. Each CDR3 is given with its conserved first and last residue. Fields, in order: CDR3 length, J gene, V gene, clone size, D gene, CDR3 protein, CDR3 DNA. A D gene is named only where the DNA matches it firmly. Clone size appears in some rows only: once, few, many, or a class for an expanded clone.

12	TRBJ1-5	TRBV27	.	.	CASSLPGQPSNF	TGTGCCAGCAGTTTACCAGGACAACCTTCGAATTTT
13	TRBJ1-1	TRBV29-1	.	.	CSVVKGTGEKAFF	TGCAGCGTTGTGAAGGGGACGGGGGAAAAAGCTTTCTTT
17	TRBJ2-2	TRBV11-3	.	TRBD2	CASSLGPTSRHTGELFF	TGTGCCAGCAGCTTAGGCCCGACTAGCCGTCACACCGGGGAGCTGTTTTTT
14	TRBJ1-2	TRBV18	few	.	CASSPREGLTGYTF	TGTGCCAGCTCCCCCCGGGAGGGGCTGACGGGCTACACCTTC
17	TRBJ1-2	TRBV6-6	many	TRBD1	CASSHTPGQGILGGYTF	TGTGCCAGCAGTCACACTCCGGGACAGGGGATTCTGGGGGGCTACACCTTC
13	TRBJ2-5	TRBV15	.	TRBD2	CATSGGPGETQYF	TGTGCCACCTCGGGGGGGCCGGGGGAGACCCAGTACTTC
15	TRBJ1-1	TRBV6-5	.	.	CASSYTDRLNTEAFF	TGTGCCAGCAGTTATACGGACAGATTGAACACTGAAGCTTTCTTT
15	TRBJ1-2	TRBV27	few	.	CASSSASPDYYGYTF	TGTGCCAGCAGTTCTGCTTCTCCCGACTACTATGGCTACACCTTC
15	TRBJ2-1	TRBV24-1	.	TRBD1	CATSDRDRGLNEQFF	TGTGCCACCAGTGACAGGGACAGGGGGCTGAATGAGCAGTTCTTC
17	TRBJ1-3	TRBV28	.	.	CASSLSSLYSSGNTIYF	TGTGCCAGCAGTTTATCTTCTTTGTACAGCTCTGGAAACACCATATATTTT
12	TRBJ2-1	TRBV12-5	.	.	CASGLSENEQFF	TGTGCTAGTGGTCTTAGCGAGAATGAGCAGTTCTTC
14	TRBJ2-7	TRBV5-4	.	.	CASRRDISSYEQYF	TGTGCCAGCAGACGGGACATCAGCTCCTACGAGCAGTACTTC
14	TRBJ2-5	TRBV7-8	.	.	CASSLGPRGETQYF	TGTGCCAGCAGCTTAGGGCCCCGGGGGGAGACCCAGTACTTC
15	TRBJ2-1	TRBV6-2/TRBV6-3	.	TRBD2	CASSLSGGPSIEQFF	TGTGCCAGCAGCCTAAGCGGGGGGCCTTCTATTGAGCAGTTCTTC
16	TRBJ1-4	TRBV28	.	TRBD1	CASSPSSTGLHEKLFF	TGTGCCAGCAGTCCCTCCTCGACAGGGTTACATGAAAAACTGTTTTTT
17	TRBJ1-5	TRBV6-2/TRBV6-3	.	TRBD1	CASSRGQGASSNQPQHF	TGTGCCAGCAGCAGGGGACAGGGGGCATCCAGCAATCAGCCCCAGCATTTT
14	TRBJ2-7	TRBV4-1	.	.	CASSLRERADEQYF	TGCGCCAGCAGCCTCAGGGAACGGGCAGACGAGCAGTACTTC
16	TRBJ1-3	TRBV5-1	.	.	CASSLAVTDTGNTIYF	TGCGCCAGCAGCTTGGCCGTGACAGATACTGGAAACACCATATATTTT
16	TRBJ2-1	TRBV3-1/TRBV3-2	.	.	CASSQDSGQPYNEQFF	TGTGCCAGCAGCCAAGATTCGGGTCAGCCTTACAATGAGCAGTTCTTC
17	TRBJ1-2	TRBV4-1	.	.	CASSQVLRGRSNYGYTF	TGCGCCAGCAGCCAAGTACTGCGGGGGAGGTCTAACTATGGCTACACCTTC
18	TRBJ2-3	TRBV7-3	.	TRBD1	CASSPISPDRGGADTQYF	TGTGCCAGCAGCCCGATCTCCCCTGACAGGGGTGGGGCAGATACGCAGTATTTT
13	TRBJ1-5	TRBV3-1/TRBV3-2	once	.	CASSPRGFQPQHF	TGTGCCAGCAGCCCGAGGGGGTTTCAGCCCCAGCATTTT
14	TRBJ1-5	TRBV28	once	.	CASSLSAGSQPQHF	TGTGCCAGCAGTTTATCGGCAGGGTCTCAGCCCCAGCATTTT
15	TRBJ2-7	TRBV7-2	.	TRBD1	CASSLLGTGRYEQYF	TGTGCCAGCAGCTTACTCGGGACAGGGAGGTACGAGCAGTACTTC
16	TRBJ2-3	TRBV11-2	.	TRBD1	CASSLMDRGYTDTQYF	TGTGCCAGCAGCCTAATGGACAGGGGATACACAGATACGCAGTATTTT
14	TRBJ2-2	TRBV30	.	.	CAWSVGGGTGELFF	TGTGCCTGGAGTGTAGGAGGTGGAACCGGGGAGCTGTTTTTT
15	TRBJ2-5	TRBV4-1	.	.	CASSQGLDRQETQYF	TGCGCCAGCAGCCAAGGCCTTGACAGACAAGAGACCCAGTACTTC
15	TRBJ1-2	TRBV7-8	.	TRBD1	CASSLAGGNRGGYTF	TGTGCCAGCAGCTTAGCTGGGGGAAACAGGGGGGGCTACACCTTC
16	TRBJ1-2	TRBV5-1	.	TRBD1	CASSASPQQGGYGYTF	TGCGCCAGCAGCGCATCTCCGCAACAGGGGGGGTATGGCTACACCTTC
14	TRBJ2-7	TRBV4-2	.	.	CASSQGHSSYEQYF	TGTGCCAGCAGCCAGGGGCACAGCTCCTACGAGCAGTACTTC
14	TRBJ1-6	TRBV30	.	TRBD1	CAWRDRVSNSPLHF	TGTGCCTGGAGGGACAGGGTGTCCAATTCACCCCTCCACTTT